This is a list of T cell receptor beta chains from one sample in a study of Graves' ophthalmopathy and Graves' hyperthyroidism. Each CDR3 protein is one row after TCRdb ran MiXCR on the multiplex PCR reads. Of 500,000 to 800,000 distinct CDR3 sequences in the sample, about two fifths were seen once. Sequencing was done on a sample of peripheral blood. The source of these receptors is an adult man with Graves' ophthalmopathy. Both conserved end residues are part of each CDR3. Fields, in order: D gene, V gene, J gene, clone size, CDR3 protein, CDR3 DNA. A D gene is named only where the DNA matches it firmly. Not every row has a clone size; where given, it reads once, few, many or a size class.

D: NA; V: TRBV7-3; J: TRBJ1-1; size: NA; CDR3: CASSRSRGDLAFF; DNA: TGTGCCAGCAGCCGATCCAGGGGCGACCTAGCTTTCTTT
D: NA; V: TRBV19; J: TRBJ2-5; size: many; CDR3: CASSPGITQETQYF; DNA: TGTGCCAGTAGTCCGGGGATTACACAAGAGACCCAGTACTTC
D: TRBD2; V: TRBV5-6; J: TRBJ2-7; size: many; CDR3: CASSSYNLAGEQYF; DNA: TGTGCCAGCAGCTCCTACAACTTAGCGGGCGAGCAGTACTTC
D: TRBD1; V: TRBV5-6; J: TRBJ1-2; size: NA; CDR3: CASSLGDSYYTF; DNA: TGTGCCAGCAGCTTGGGGGACAGTTACTACACCTTC
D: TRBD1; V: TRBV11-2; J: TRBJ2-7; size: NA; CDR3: CASSLAGTGIYEQYF; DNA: TGTGCCAGCAGCTTAGCAGGGACAGGGATCTACGAGCAGTACTTC
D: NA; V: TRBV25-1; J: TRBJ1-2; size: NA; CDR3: CASSASGPPGDYTF; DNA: TGTGCCAGCAGTGCTAGTGGCCCCCCGGGGGACTACACCTTC
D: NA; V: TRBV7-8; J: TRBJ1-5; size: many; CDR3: CASSLAPDGFNQPQHF; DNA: TGTGCCAGCAGCTTAGCCCCTGACGGGTTCAATCAGCCCCAGCATTTT
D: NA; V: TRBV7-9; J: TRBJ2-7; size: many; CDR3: CASSLKEGTTDEQYF; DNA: TGTGCCAGCAGCTTAAAGGAGGGGACCACTGACGAGCAGTACTTC
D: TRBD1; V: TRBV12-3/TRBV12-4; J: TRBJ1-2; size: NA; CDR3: CASSLQGADGYTF; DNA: TGTGCCAGCAGTCTACAGGGGGCAGATGGCTACACCTTC
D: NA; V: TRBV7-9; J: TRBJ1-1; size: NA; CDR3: CASSWGAFF; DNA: TGTGCCAGCAGCTGGGGAGCTTTCTTT
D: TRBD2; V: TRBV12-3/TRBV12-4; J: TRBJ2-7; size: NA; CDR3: CASSLEPAGDHSYEQYF; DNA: TGTGCCAGCAGTTTGGAACCGGCGGGAGACCACTCCTACGAGCAGTACTTC
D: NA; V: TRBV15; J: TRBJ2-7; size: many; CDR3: CATSRQRYRDGHWKQYF; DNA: TGTGCCACCAGCAGACAAAGATACCGGGACGGGCATTGGAAGCAGTACTTC
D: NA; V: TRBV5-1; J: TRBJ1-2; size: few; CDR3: CASSLTGTTNYGYTF; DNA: TGCGCCAGCAGCTTAACCGGGACCACTAACTATGGCTACACCTTC
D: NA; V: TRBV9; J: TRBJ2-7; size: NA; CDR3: CASSLGGDSSYEQYF; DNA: TGTGCCAGCAGCCTGGGGGGGGACAGTTCCTACGAGCAGTACTTC
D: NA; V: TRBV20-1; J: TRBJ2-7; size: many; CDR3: CSARDYAEGDEQYF; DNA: TGCAGTGCTAGAGATTATGCAGAAGGGGACGAGCAGTACTTC
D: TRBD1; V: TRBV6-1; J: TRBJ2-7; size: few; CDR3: CASPGQGYEQYF; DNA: TGTGCCAGCCCGGGACAGGGATACGAGCAGTACTTC
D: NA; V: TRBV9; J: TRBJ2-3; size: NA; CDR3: CASSVATSYTDTQYF; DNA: TGTGCCAGCAGCGTAGCTACTAGCTACACAGATACGCAGTATTTT
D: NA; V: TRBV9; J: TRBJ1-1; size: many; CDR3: CASSVQPGGTEAFF; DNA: TGTGCCAGCAGCGTACAACCCGGGGGGACTGAAGCTTTCTTT
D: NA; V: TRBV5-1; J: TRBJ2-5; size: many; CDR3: CASSLGSPKEETQYF; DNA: TGCGCCAGCAGCTTGGGGTCACCCAAGGAGGAGACCCAGTACTTC
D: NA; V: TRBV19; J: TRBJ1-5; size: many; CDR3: CAGPNQPQHF; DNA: TGTGCCGGACCCAATCAGCCCCAGCATTTT
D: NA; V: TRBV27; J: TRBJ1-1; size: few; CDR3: CASSARESEAFF; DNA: TGTGCCAGCAGTGCACGGGAATCTGAAGCTTTCTTT
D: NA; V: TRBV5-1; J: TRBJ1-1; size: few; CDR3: CASSPYSTVLMNTEAFF; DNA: TGCGCCAGCAGCCCATACTCAACAGTTCTTATGAACACTGAAGCTTTCTTT
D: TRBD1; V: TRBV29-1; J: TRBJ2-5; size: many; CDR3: CSVAGTDQETQYF; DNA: TGCAGCGTCGCTGGGACAGACCAAGAGACCCAGTACTTC
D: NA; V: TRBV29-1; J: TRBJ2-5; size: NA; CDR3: CSSERGMETQYF; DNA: TGCAGCTCTGAAAGGGGGATGGAGACCCAGTACTTC
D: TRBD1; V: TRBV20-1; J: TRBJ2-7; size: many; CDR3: CSAGPGQGYEQYF; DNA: TGCAGTGCTGGACCGGGACAGGGTTACGAGCAGTACTTC
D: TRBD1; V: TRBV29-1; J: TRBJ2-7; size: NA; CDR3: CSVSSQDRVSEQYF; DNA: TGCAGCGTATCGAGCCAGGACAGGGTTAGCGAGCAGTACTTC
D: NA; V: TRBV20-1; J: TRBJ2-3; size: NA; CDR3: CSASVRVGTDTQYF; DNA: TGCAGTGCTAGCGTCAGGGTCGGTACAGATACGCAGTATTTT
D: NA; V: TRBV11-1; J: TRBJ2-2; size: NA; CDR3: CASSRWGGGNTGELFF; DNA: TGTGCCAGCAGTCGTTGGGGAGGGGGGAACACCGGGGAGCTGTTTTTT
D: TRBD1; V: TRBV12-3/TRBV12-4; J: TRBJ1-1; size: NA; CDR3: CASSTDRAAPNSILNTEAFF; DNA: TGTGCCAGCAGCACCGACAGGGCCGCCCCCAACAGTATTCTGAACACTGAAGCTTTCTTT
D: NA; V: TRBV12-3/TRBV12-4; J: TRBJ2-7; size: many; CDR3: CASMKGMAYEQYF; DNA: TGTGCCAGCATGAAAGGTATGGCCTACGAGCAGTACTTC
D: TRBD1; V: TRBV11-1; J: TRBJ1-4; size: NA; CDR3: CASNLGGTLGEKLFF; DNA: TGTGCCAGCAATTTAGGGGGCACCTTGGGTGAAAAACTGTTTTTT
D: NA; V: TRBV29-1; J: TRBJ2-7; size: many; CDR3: CSVAEAVAPYEQYF; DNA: TGCAGCGTCGCTGAAGCGGTGGCCCCCTACGAGCAGTACTTC
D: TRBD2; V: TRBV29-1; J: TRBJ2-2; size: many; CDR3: CSVSAGGPLTGELFF; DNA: TGCAGCGTCTCAGCGGGAGGCCCCCTTACCGGGGAGCTGTTTTTT
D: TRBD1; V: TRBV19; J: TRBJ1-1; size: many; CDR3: CASSSDRWATEAFF; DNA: TGTGCCAGTAGCTCGGACAGGTGGGCCACTGAAGCTTTCTTT
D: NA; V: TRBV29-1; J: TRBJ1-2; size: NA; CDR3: CSVAPTGGSYGYTF; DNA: TGCAGCGTTGCTCCGACCGGTGGTAGCTATGGCTACACCTTC
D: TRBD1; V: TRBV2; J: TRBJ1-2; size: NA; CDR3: CASSEGQGGFGGYTF; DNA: TGTGCCAGCAGTGAAGGACAGGGCGGGTTCGGCGGCTACACCTTC
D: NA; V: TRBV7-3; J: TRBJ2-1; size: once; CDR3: CASSLQGDSSEQFF; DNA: TGTGCCAGCAGCTTACAGGGTGATTCTTCTGAGCAGTTCTTC
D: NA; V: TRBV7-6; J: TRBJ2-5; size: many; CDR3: CASSFIGVEYQETQYF; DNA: TGTGCCAGCAGCTTTATAGGGGTGGAGTACCAAGAGACCCAGTACTTC
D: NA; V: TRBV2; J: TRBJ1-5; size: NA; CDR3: CASSDGGNQPQHF; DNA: TGTGCCAGCAGTGATGGGGGTAATCAGCCCCAGCATTTT
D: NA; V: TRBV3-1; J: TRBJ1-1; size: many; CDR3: CASSQDQGITEAFF; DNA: TGTGCCAGCAGCCAAGATCAGGGGATCACTGAAGCTTTCTTT
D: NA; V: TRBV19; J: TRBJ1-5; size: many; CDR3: CASFSGRDRPYQPQHF; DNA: TGTGCCTCCTTTTCCGGCCGAGACCGACCTTATCAGCCCCAGCATTTT
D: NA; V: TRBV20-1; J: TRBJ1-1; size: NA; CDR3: CSAGRGNEAFF; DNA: TGCAGTGCTGGGAGGGGGAATGAAGCTTTCTTT
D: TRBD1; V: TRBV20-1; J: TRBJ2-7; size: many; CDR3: CSALGTERSYEQYF; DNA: TGCAGTGCACTCGGGACAGAGCGCTCCTACGAGCAGTACTTC
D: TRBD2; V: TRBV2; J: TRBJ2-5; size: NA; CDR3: CASSPTGTTETQYF; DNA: TGTGCCAGCAGTCCCACCGGGACTACCGAGACCCAGTACTTC
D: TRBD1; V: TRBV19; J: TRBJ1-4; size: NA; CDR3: CASGQGRNPINEKLFF; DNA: TGTGCCAGTGGACAGGGACGGAACCCCATTAATGAAAAACTGTTTTTT
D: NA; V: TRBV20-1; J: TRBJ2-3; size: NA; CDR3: CSAPRGDTQYF; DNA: TGCAGTGCCCCCCGGGGGGATACGCAGTATTTT
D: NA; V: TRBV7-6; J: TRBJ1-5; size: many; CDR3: CASSHRVDQPQHF; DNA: TGTGCCAGCAGCCACAGGGTTGATCAGCCCCAGCATTTT
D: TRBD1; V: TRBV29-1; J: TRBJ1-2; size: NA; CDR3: CSASSPGQTYGYTF; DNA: TGCAGCGCCAGCTCACCGGGACAGACCTATGGCTACACCTTC
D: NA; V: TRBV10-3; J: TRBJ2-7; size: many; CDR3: CAISDNGELYEQYF; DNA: TGTGCCATCAGTGACAATGGAGAACTCTACGAGCAGTACTTC
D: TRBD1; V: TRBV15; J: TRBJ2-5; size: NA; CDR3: CATSGRDREETQYF; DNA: TGTGCCACCAGTGGCCGGGACAGGGAGGAGACCCAGTACTTC
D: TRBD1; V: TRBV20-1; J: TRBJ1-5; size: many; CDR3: CSAQGAGQPQHF; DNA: TGCAGTGCTCAGGGGGCCGGTCAGCCCCAGCATTTT
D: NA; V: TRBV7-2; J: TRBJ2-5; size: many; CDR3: CASSLGGYGQETQYF; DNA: TGTGCCAGCAGCTTGGGAGGTTACGGTCAAGAGACCCAGTACTTC
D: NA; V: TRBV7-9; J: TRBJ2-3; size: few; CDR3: CASSLDEGTDTQYF; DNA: TGTGCCAGCAGCTTAGATGAAGGCACAGATACGCAGTATTTT
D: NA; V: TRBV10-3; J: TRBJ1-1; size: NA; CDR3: CAIGEGEAFF; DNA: TGTGCCATCGGCGAAGGGGAAGCTTTCTTT